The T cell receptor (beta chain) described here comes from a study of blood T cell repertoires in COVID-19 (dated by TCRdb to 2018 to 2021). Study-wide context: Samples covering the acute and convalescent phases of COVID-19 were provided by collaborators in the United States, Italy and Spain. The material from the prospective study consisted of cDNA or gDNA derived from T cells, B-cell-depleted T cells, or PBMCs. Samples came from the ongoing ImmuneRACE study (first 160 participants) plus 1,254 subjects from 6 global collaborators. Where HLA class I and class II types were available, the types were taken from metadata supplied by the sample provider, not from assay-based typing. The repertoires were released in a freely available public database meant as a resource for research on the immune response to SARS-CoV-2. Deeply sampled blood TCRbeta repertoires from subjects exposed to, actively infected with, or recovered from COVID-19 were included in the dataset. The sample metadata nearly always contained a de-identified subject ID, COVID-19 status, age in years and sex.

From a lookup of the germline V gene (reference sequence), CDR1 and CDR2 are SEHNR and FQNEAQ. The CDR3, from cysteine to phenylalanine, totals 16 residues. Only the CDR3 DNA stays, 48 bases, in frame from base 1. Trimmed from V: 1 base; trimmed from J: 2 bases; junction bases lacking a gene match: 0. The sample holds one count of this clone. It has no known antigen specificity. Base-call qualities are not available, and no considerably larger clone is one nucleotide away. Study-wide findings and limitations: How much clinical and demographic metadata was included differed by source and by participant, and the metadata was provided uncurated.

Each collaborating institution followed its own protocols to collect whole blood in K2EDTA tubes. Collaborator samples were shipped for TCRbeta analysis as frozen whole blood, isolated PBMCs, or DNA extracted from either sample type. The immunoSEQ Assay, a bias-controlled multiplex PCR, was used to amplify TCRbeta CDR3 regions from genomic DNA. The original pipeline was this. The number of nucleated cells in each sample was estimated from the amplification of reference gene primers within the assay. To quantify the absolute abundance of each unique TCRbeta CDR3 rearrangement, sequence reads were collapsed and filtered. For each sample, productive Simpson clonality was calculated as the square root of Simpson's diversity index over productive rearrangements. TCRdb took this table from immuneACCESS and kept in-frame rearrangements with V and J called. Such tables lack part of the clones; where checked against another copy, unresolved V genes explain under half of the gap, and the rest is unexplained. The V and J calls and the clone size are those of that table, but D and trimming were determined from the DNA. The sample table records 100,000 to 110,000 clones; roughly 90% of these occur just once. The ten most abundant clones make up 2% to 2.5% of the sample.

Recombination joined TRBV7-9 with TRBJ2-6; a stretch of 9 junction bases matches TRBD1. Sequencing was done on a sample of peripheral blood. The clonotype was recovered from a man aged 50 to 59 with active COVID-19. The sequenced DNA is TGTGCCAGCAGCTTAGGGACAGGGGCTGGGGCCAACGTCCTGACTTTC. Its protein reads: CASSLGTGAGANVLTF.